This TCR beta chain was sequenced for a study of T cell responses to AZD1222 COVID-19 vaccine. V was pared by 0 bases and J by 12 bases, with 16 bases between. The CDR3 is 14 residues long. Germline V lookup: CDR1 SGDLS, CDR2 YYNGEE. A remark on this clone: Its target is not known.

Sequencing was performed with immunoSEQ multiplex PCR; in TCRdb, only in-frame clones are kept and a portion is missing. The top ten clones hold 1.5% to 1.8% of a sample with about 130,000 clones, 80% to 90% of them seen once. Overall study results and limits: Spike-wide vaccine-associated CD4 TCRs dominated at 160-218 and 743-854. Nearly half of unique spike-specific TCRs reportedly avoided B.1.351 and B.1.1.7 mutated regions.

The sequence was collected from an adult in good health. The sample here was peripheral blood, taken on day 0 of AZD1222 vaccination. The chain carries TRBV9 and TRBJ2-1; no definite D call. The CDR3 loop reads CASSVDLGGIWQFF. The CDR3 bases are TGTGCCAGCAGCGTAGATCTAGGTGGCATTTGGCAGTTCTTC.